This T cell receptor (beta chain) emerged from a study of immune evolution from preneoplasia to lung adenocarcinoma. Background on the study: HLA loss of heterozygosity: 7% AIS, around 16% MIA, about 35% ADC, none AAH.

The germline gives CDR1 WSHSY, CDR2 SAAADI. V was shortened by 0 bases and J by 0 bases, with 14 bases between the two germline ends. This CDR3 contains 17 residues. To note about this clone: Its antigen is unidentified.

Study-level points and caveats: Top clone frequencies peaked in normal lung, apparently declining through invasive adenocarcinoma. Later-stage lesions appeared to have more T cells, more diversity, less clonality.

Profiling relied on immunoSEQ multiplex PCR, and the TCRdb table lists in-frame clones only, not all of them. The table lists about 5,600 clones, 60% to 75% of them singletons, with about 6.7% in the top ten. The specimen sequenced was FFPE lung adenocarcinoma in situ tissue. The V gene is TRBV10-2, the J gene TRBJ1-1; a weak D match, TRBD1 (5 bases). This TCR was sampled from a person aged 60 to 85 with lung adenocarcinoma. In DNA form, the CDR3 reads TGCGCCAGCAGTGAGTCGATGAGGGGAAGGGTGAACACTGAAGCTTTCTTT. This translates into CASSESMRGRVNTEAFF.